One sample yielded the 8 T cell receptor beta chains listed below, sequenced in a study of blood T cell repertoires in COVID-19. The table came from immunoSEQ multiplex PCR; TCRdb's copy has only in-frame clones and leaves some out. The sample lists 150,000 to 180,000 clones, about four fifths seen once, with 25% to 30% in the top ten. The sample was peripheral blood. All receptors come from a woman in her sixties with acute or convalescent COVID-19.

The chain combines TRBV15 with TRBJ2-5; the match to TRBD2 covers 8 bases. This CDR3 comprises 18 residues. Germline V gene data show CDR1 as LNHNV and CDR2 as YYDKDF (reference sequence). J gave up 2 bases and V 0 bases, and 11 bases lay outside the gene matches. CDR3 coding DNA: TGTGCCACCAGCAGAGATTACCGGCGGGGGGCCGAGCAAGAGACCCAGTACTTC. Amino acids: CATSRDYRRGAEQETQYF. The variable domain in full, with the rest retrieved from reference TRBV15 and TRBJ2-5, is DAMVIQNPRYQVTQFGKPVTLSCSQTLNHNVMYWYQQKSSQAPKLLFHYYDKDFNNEADTPDNFQSRRPNTSFCFLDIRSPGLGDTAMYLCATSRDYRRGAEQETQYFGPGTRLLVL.

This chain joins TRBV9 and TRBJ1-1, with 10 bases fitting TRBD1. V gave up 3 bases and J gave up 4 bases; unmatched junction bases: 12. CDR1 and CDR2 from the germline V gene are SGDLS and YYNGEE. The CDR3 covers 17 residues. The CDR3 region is CASSADRGRIESTEAFF. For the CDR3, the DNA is TGTGCCAGCAGCGCAGACAGGGGGCGGATAGAAAGCACTGAAGCTTTCTTT.

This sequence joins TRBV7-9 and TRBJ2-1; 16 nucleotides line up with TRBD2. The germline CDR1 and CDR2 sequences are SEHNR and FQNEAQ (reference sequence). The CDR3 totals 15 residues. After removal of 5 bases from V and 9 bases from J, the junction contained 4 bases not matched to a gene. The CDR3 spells CASSGTSGGASEQFF. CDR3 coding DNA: TGTGCCAGCAGCGGGACTAGCGGGGGGGCGAGTGAGCAGTTCTTC. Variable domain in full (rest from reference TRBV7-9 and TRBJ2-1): DTGVSQNPRHKITKRGQNVTFRCDPISEHNRLYWYRQTLGQGPEFLTYFQNEAQLEKSRLLSDRFSAERPKGSFSTLEIQRTEQGDSAMYLCASSGTSGGASEQFFGPGTRLTVL.

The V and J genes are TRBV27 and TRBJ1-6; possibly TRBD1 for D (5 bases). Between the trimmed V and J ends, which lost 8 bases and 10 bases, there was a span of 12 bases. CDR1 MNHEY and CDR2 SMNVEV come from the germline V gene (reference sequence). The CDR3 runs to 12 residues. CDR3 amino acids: CASGTGVSPLHF. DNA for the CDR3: TGTGCCAGCGGCACGGGGGTATCACCCCTCCACTTT.

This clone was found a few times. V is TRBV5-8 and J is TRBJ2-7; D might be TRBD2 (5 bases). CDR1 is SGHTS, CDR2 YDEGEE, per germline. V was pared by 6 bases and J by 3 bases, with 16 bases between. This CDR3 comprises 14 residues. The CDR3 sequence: CASNGKGRLYEQYF. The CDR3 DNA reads TGTGCCAGCAACGGGAAGGGCAGACTCTACGAGCAGTACTTC.

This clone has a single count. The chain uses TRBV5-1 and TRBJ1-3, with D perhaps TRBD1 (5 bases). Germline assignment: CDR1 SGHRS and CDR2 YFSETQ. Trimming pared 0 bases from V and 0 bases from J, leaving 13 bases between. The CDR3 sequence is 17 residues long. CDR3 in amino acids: CASSLGGHQGSGNTIYF. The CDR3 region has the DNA TGCGCCAGCAGCTTGGGTGGACATCAAGGCTCTGGAAACACCATATATTTT.

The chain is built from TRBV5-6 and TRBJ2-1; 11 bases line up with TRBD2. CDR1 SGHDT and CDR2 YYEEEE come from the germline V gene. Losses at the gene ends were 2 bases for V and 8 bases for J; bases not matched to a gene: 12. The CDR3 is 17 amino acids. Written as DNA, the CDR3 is TGTGCCAGCAGCTTTAAAGTTTTAGCGGGGGGGCCCCATGAGCAGTTCTTC. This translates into CASSFKVLAGGPHEQFF.

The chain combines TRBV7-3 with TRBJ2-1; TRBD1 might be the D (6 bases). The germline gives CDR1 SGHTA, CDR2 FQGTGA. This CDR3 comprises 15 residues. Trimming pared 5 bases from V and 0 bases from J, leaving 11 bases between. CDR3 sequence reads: CASSQDSNSYNEQFF. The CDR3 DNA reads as TGTGCCAGCAGCCAGGACAGTAACTCCTACAATGAGCAGTTCTTC.